The 10 T cell receptor beta chains presented below share a single source sample, sequenced in a study of blood T cell repertoires in COVID-19. This table comes from immunoSEQ multiplex PCR, and its TCRdb copy is limited to in-frame clones, with some not included. The top ten hold 6.2% of the sample, which has roughly 43,000 clones, roughly 70% seen once. The specimen was peripheral blood. All receptors derive from a man aged 80 or over with acute or convalescent COVID-19.

CDR3 amino acids: CASGEGLISGNTIYF. CDR3 in DNA: TGCGCCAGCGGGGAGGGGCTGATCTCTGGAAACACCATATATTTT. The chain carries TRBV5-1 and TRBJ1-3; a weak D match, TRBD1 (5 bases). Per germline, CDR1 SGHRS and CDR2 YFSETQ. V lost 7 bases to trimming and J lost 0 bases, with 14 bases between them. CDR3 length equals 15 residues.

The chain couples TRBV12-3 or TRBV12-4 to TRBJ1-2; the match to TRBD1 covers 7 bases. This CDR3 contains 12 residues. With 2 bases clipped from V and 8 bases from J, the junction kept 2 bases outside the gene matches. CDR3 nucleotide sequence: TGTGCCAGCAGTTTACAGGACAGGGGCTACACCTTC. Protein: CASSLQDRGYTF.

V gene TRBV11-2 combines with J gene TRBJ1-2; TRBD1 is a possible D gene (5 bases). Trimming removed 1 base from V and 2 bases from J, with 8 bases in between. CDR1 is SGHAT, CDR2 FQNNGV, per germline. This CDR3 is built from 14 residues. The CDR3 DNA sequence: TGTGCCAGCAGCTTAGGAGACAGAAACTATGGCTACACCTTC. Protein sequence: CASSLGDRNYGYTF. Full variable domain (remainder filled in from reference TRBV11-2 and TRBJ1-2): EAGVAQSPRYKIIEKRQSVAFWCNPISGHATLYWYQQILGQGPKLLIQFQNNGVVDDSQLPKDRFSAERLKGVDSTLKIQPAKLEDSAVYLCASSLGDRNYGYTFGSGTRLTVV.

The gene calls are TRBV5-1 and TRBJ1-6, with 8 bases matching TRBD1. The CDR3 runs 15 residues. Germline CDR1 and CDR2: SGHRS and YFSETQ. V dropped 4 bases and J dropped 4; count of bases not matched to a gene: 4. CDR3 protein: CASSLWTGYNSPLHF. The CDR3 DNA reads as TGCGCCAGCAGCCTTTGGACAGGGTATAATTCACCCCTCCACTTT.

The chain recombines TRBV19 with TRBJ2-5, with 12 bases identical to TRBD1. Germline V gene lookup returns CDR1 LNHDA and CDR2 SQIVND (reference sequence). The CDR3 runs 17 residues. J gave up 2 bases and V 1 base, and 5 bases lay outside the gene matches. DNA for the CDR3: TGTGCCAGTAGTATAGGGGGGACAGGGGGCTTACAAGAGACCCAGTACTTC. Translated, it gives CASSIGGTGGLQETQYF.

The V and J genes are TRBV4-3 and TRBJ2-3; 10 nucleotides line up with TRBD2. V lost 1 base and J lost 4; bases outside the gene matches: 11. The CDR3 has 18 amino acids. CDR1 and CDR2 from the germline V gene are LGHNA and YSLEER. Written as DNA, the CDR3 is TGCGCCAGCAGCCAAGGCACTCTAGCGGGAGTCTCTGCAGATACGCAGTATTTT. As protein: CASSQGTLAGVSADTQYF.

This chain joins TRBV5-6 and TRBJ1-1, with D perhaps TRBD1 (6 bases). There are 15 residues in the CDR3. The V end was cut by 4 bases, the J end by 1 base, with 14 bases between. Germline assignment: CDR1 SGHDT and CDR2 YYEEEE. Written as DNA, the CDR3 is TGTGCCAGCAGCGGAGACAGGACAGCGAACACTGAAGCTTTCTTT. Translating gives CASSGDRTANTEAFF.

The table lists this clone with a few counts. The chain joins TRBV7-8 to TRBJ1-4, with D unclear. Germline-derived CDR1 and CDR2 are SGHVS and FQNEAQ. V lost 2 bases to trimming and J lost 4 bases, with 20 bases between them. The CDR3 has 18 amino acids. CDR3 amino acids: CASSLTDFLGTHNEKLFF. The DNA of the CDR3 is TGTGCCAGCAGCTTAACTGACTTTTTAGGTACTCATAATGAAAAACTGTTTTTT.

As DNA, the CDR3 is TGTGCCAGCAGCCAAGTAAACAGGGGGCCTGGAAACACCATATATTTT. As protein: CASSQVNRGPGNTIYF. The genes are TRBV3-1 (or the pseudogene TRBV3-2) and TRBJ1-3; TRBD1 aligns across 9 bases. The germline V gene has CDR1 LGHDT and CDR2 YNNKEL (reference sequence). The CDR3 contains 16 residues. The V segment lost 1 base and the J segment 2 bases; nucleotides outside the gene matches: 3.

The V call is TRBV27, the J call TRBJ1-1; TRBD1 aligns across 11 bases. The CDR3 runs to 16 residues. The trim removed 3 bases at V and 4 bases at J, leaving 7 bases unmatched. The germline gives CDR1 MNHEY, CDR2 SMNVEV (reference sequence). CDR3 bases: TGTGCCAGCAGTTTGGCCGCCGGGACAGGGGGCACTGAAGCTTTCTTT. Its translation is CASSLAAGTGGTEAFF.